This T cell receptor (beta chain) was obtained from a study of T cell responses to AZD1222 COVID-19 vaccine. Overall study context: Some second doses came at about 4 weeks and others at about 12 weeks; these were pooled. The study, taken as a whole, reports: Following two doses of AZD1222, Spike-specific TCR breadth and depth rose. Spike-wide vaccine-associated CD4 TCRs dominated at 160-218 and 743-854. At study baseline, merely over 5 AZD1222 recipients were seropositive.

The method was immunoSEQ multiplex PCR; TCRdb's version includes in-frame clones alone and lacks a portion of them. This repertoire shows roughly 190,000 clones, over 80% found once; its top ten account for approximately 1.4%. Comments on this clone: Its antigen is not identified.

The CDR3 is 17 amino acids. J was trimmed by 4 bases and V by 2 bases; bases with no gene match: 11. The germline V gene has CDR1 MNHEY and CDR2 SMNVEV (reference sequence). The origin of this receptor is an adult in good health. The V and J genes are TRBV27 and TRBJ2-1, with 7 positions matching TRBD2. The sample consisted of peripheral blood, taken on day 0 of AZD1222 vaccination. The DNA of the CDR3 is TGTGCCAGCAGTTTAAAGTATCCCGGCGGGGGATACAATGAGCAGTTCTTC. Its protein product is CASSLKYPGGGYNEQFF.